Described below is a single TCR beta chain sequence and its context. What it binds is unknown. 60 Vbeta and 13 Jbeta primers were used in PCR. TCRdb's table, derived via immunoSEQ multiplex PCR, lists solely in-frame clones and lacks some. This sample has approximately 120,000 clones, with 77% found just once. These data come from a study of cytomegalovirus exposure and HLA in healthy donors. Study results and caveats: Within an earlier analysis, most TCR beta V segments proved productive either about 90% or about 30% of the time. Accurate prediction of HLA-A and HLA-B alleles (for most subjects) was reportedly achieved from TCR beta sequences.

V was pared by 1 base and J by 0 bases, with 8 bases between. The CDR3 length is 15 residues. Germline values: CDR1 SEHNR, CDR2 FQNEAQ (reference sequence). The clonotype originates from a woman between 40 and 50 years old in good health and CMV-seropositive. The rearrangement links TRBV7-9 to TRBJ2-3, with D unresolved. The material sequenced was PBMCs. CDR3 nucleotides: TGTGCCAGCAGCTTAGGTGTCGGGAGCACAGATACGCAGTATTTT. Its protein product is CASSLGVGSTDTQYF.